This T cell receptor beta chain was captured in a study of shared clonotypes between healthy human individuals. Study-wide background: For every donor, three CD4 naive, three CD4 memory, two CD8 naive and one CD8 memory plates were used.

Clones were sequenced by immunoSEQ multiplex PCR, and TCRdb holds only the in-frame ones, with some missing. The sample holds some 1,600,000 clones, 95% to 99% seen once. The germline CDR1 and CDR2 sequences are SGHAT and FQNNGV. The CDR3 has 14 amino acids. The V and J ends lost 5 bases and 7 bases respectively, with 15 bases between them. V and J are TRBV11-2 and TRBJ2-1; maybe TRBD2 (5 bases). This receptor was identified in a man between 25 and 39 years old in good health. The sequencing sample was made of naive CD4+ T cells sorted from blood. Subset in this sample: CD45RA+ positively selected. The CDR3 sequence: CASSPSPTSNEQFF. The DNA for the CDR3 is TGTGCCAGCAGCCCCTCTCCTACTAGTAATGAGCAGTTCTTC.